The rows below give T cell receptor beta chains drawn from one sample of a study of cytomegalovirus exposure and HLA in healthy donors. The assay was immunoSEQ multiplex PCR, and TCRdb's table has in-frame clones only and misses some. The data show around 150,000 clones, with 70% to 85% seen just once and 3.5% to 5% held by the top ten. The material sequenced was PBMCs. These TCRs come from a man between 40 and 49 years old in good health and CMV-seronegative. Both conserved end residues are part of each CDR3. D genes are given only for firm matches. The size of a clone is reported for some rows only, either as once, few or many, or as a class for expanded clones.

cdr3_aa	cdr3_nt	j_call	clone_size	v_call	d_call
CASRGRRGYSYNEQFF	TGTGCCAGCAGGGGTCGGCGGGGGTACAGCTACAATGAGCAGTTCTTC	TRBJ2-1	NA	TRBV7-2	TRBD2
CASSSTVAYGYTF	TGTGCCAGCAGTTCCACAGTCGCCTATGGCTACACCTTC	TRBJ1-2	NA	TRBV6-6	NA
CASSGDRVAYEQYF	TGTGCCAGCAGCGGTGACAGGGTGGCCTACGAGCAGTACTTC	TRBJ2-7	NA	TRBV5-8	TRBD1
CASSHGLLANYGYTF	TGTGCCAGCAGTCATGGACTGTTAGCTAACTATGGCTACACCTTC	TRBJ1-2	NA	TRBV28	NA
CASSIQGAVGQETQYF	TGCGCCAGCAGCATACAGGGGGCTGTGGGCCAAGAGACCCAGTACTTC	TRBJ2-5	NA	TRBV5-1	TRBD1
CAWGRGAGNNEQFF	TGTGCCTGGGGACGGGGGGCGGGGAACAATGAGCAGTTCTTC	TRBJ2-1	few	TRBV30	NA
CASRIGTGDSQPQHF	TGTGCCAGCAGGATCGGGACAGGGGACTCTCAGCCCCAGCATTTT	TRBJ1-5	NA	TRBV2	TRBD1
CASSVGDRGQRSNSPLHF	TGTGCCAGCAGCGTAGGTGACAGGGGCCAGAGGAGCAATTCACCCCTCCACTTT	TRBJ1-6	NA	TRBV9	TRBD1
CASRPRQGAISEQFF	TGTGCCAGCAGGCCCCGACAGGGGGCGATTAGTGAGCAGTTCTTC	TRBJ2-1	NA	TRBV27	TRBD1
CASSAGGRSEAFF	TGTGCCAGCAGCGCAGGGGGCCGCTCTGAAGCTTTCTTT	TRBJ1-1	few	TRBV27	TRBD1
CASREGATDTQYF	TGCGCCAGCAGAGAGGGGGCCACAGATACGCAGTATTTT	TRBJ2-3	once	TRBV4-3	TRBD1
CASSPWSVNTGELFF	TGCGCCAGCAGCCCCTGGTCGGTGAACACCGGGGAGCTGTTTTTT	TRBJ2-2	NA	TRBV4-3	NA
CASSIGLAGEETQYF	TGTGCCAGTAGTATTGGCCTAGCGGGGGAAGAGACCCAGTACTTC	TRBJ2-5	NA	TRBV19	TRBD2
CASRPDSRAGANVLTF	TGCGCCAGCAGGCCTGATTCCAGGGCTGGGGCCAACGTCCTGACTTTC	TRBJ2-6	few	TRBV5-1	NA
CASSLRSGTGNEKLFF	TGTGCCAGCAGCTTGCGATCCGGGACAGGGAATGAAAAACTGTTTTTT	TRBJ1-4	NA	TRBV5-6	TRBD1
CASSSGLAGEQQFF	TGTGCCAGCAGCTCCGGACTAGCGGGGGAACAGCAGTTCTTC	TRBJ2-1	NA	TRBV7-9	TRBD2
CASSRGQGSETEAFF	TGTGCCAGCAGCCGGGGACAGGGATCGGAGACTGAAGCTTTCTTT	TRBJ1-1	NA	TRBV13	TRBD1
CAISADEGGGHEKLFF	TGTGCCATCAGTGCCGACGAGGGAGGGGGGCATGAAAAACTGTTTTTT	TRBJ1-4	NA	TRBV10-3	NA
CASSQIQGARLDRSYGYTF	TGTGCCAGCAGCCAAATACAGGGGGCGCGTCTCGACCGCAGTTATGGCTACACCTTC	TRBJ1-2	NA	TRBV7-9	TRBD1
CASRPEGRFNTEAFF	TGTGCCAGCAGGCCCGAGGGCAGGTTTAACACTGAAGCTTTCTTT	TRBJ1-1	NA	TRBV7-2	NA
CASSSQGAQGGETQYF	TGTGCCAGCAGCTCACAGGGGGCGCAAGGAGGAGAGACCCAGTACTTC	TRBJ2-5	NA	TRBV7-2	TRBD1
CASSSQQGAVSYEQYF	TGTGCCAGCAGCTCACAACAGGGGGCAGTCTCCTACGAGCAGTACTTC	TRBJ2-7	once	TRBV7-9	TRBD1
CASSVEGVGELFF	TGTGCCAGCAGCGTTGAGGGGGTCGGGGAGCTGTTTTTT	TRBJ2-2	NA	TRBV9	NA
CASSGGTADLNTEAFF	TGTGCCAGCAGCGGGGGGACAGCCGATTTGAACACTGAAGCTTTCTTT	TRBJ1-1	NA	TRBV9	TRBD1
CSARSGTGNEQFF	TGCAGCGCAAGGTCAGGGACAGGGAATGAGCAGTTCTTC	TRBJ2-1	once	TRBV29-1	TRBD1
CASSLWPGINTGELFF	TGTGCCAGCAGCTTATGGCCGGGAATAAACACCGGGGAGCTGTTTTTT	TRBJ2-2	NA	TRBV13	NA
CASSDRRKSGTGELFF	TGTGCCAGCAGCGACAGACGAAAGTCGGGCACCGGGGAGCTGTTTTTT	TRBJ2-2	once	TRBV7-3	NA
CASSLRGRDTEAFF	TGCGCCAGCAGCTTAAGGGGTAGGGACACTGAAGCTTTCTTT	TRBJ1-1	few	TRBV5-1	NA
CASRPTPGGLEQYF	TGTGCCAGCAGACCCACACCAGGTGGGCTAGAGCAGTACTTC	TRBJ2-7	NA	TRBV2	NA
CASSAPGHFEQYF	TGTGCCAGCAGCGCCCCGGGACACTTCGAGCAGTACTTC	TRBJ2-7	NA	TRBV5-6	NA
CASSLATGERRYEQYF	TGTGCCAGCAGTTTAGCGACAGGGGAGAGAAGGTACGAGCAGTACTTC	TRBJ2-7	NA	TRBV27	TRBD1
CASSLSDSGAGNTIYF	TGCGCCAGCAGCTTAAGTGATTCAGGGGCTGGAAACACCATATATTTT	TRBJ1-3	few	TRBV5-1	NA
CASSLAGGLVNEQFF	TGCGCCAGCAGCTTGGCCGGGGGGCTTGTAAATGAGCAGTTCTTC	TRBJ2-1	NA	TRBV5-1	NA
CASSSGQSNEKLFF	TGTGCCAGCAGCTCCGGACAGTCGAATGAAAAACTGTTTTTT	TRBJ1-4	NA	TRBV5-4	NA
CASSVPSGLGELFF	TGTGCCAGCAGCGTTCCTAGCGGCCTCGGGGAGCTGTTTTTT	TRBJ2-2	NA	TRBV9	TRBD2
CASSSAPTWTSWF	TGTGCCAGCAGCTCCGCCCCCACTTGGACTAGCTGGTTC	TRBJ2-7	NA	TRBV7-9	TRBD2
CASSVVAVTDTQYF	TGTGCCAGCAGCGTAGTAGCGGTCACAGATACGCAGTATTTT	TRBJ2-3	NA	TRBV9	NA
CASSLTGGEDTQYF	TGTGCCAGCAGCCTGACGGGGGGCGAAGATACGCAGTATTTT	TRBJ2-3	NA	TRBV11-2	NA
CASSLWPASDLNTEAFF	TGTGCCAGCAGCTTATGGCCAGCCAGCGACCTGAACACTGAAGCTTTCTTT	TRBJ1-1	NA	TRBV7-8	NA
CAWRSSYEQYF	TGTGCCTGGCGGAGCTCCTACGAGCAGTACTTC	TRBJ2-7	NA	TRBV30	NA
CASSPSLGGTGELFF	TGTGCCAGTAGCCCTTCCCTGGGGGGGACCGGGGAGCTGTTTTTT	TRBJ2-2	few	TRBV19	TRBD2
CASSHGDRVYEQYF	TGCGCCAGCAGCCATGGGGACAGGGTGTACGAGCAGTACTTC	TRBJ2-7	NA	TRBV4-1	TRBD1
CASSQEGMGREKLFF	TGTGCCAGCAGCCAAGAGGGCATGGGTCGGGAAAAACTGTTTTTT	TRBJ1-4	NA	TRBV4-2	NA
CASIGGGNEQFF	TGTGCCAGTATAGGGGGCGGGAATGAGCAGTTCTTC	TRBJ2-1	NA	TRBV19	TRBD1
CASSYSGANEQFF	TGTGCCAGCAGTTACTCGGGAGCCAATGAGCAGTTCTTC	TRBJ2-1	NA	TRBV6-5	NA
CASSEGGWDEQYF	TGTGCCAGCAGTGAGGGAGGGTGGGACGAGCAGTACTTC	TRBJ2-7	NA	TRBV6-1	TRBD2
CASSQTGWRTEAFF	TGCGCCAGCAGCCAAACAGGGTGGCGCACTGAAGCTTTCTTT	TRBJ1-1	NA	TRBV4-1	NA
CASSLVLGGKGTDTQYF	TGTGCCAGCAGCTTAGTATTAGGGGGCAAAGGTACAGATACGCAGTATTTT	TRBJ2-3	NA	TRBV11-2	TRBD1
CASSWGLVGVNEQFF	TGCGCCAGCAGCTGGGGACTAGTAGGGGTCAATGAGCAGTTCTTC	TRBJ2-1	few	TRBV5-1	TRBD2